This TCR beta chain came from a study of blood T cell repertoires in COVID-19 (dated by TCRdb to 2018 to 2020). The study in broad terms: The collaborator samples originated in the United States, Italy and Spain and spanned the acute and convalescent phases of COVID-19. The prospective study material was composed of cDNA or gDNA derived from T cells, B-cell-depleted T cells, or PBMCs. Deeply sampled blood TCRbeta repertoires from subjects exposed to, actively infected with, or recovered from COVID-19 were included in the dataset. The repertoires were released in a freely available public database meant as a resource for research on the immune response to SARS-CoV-2. Samples came from the ongoing ImmuneRACE study (first 160 participants) plus 1,254 subjects from 6 global collaborators. A de-identified subject ID, COVID-19 status, age in years and sex were almost always included in the sample metadata. HLA class I and class II types, where available, came from metadata supplied by the sample provider rather than from assay-based typing.

In this sample, this clone turned up a few times. This clone's antigen is unknown. Qualities for individual bases were not recorded, and no much larger clone is one base off. TCRbeta CDR3 regions were amplified from genomic DNA using the immunoSEQ Assay, a bias-controlled multiplex PCR. For the original study's pipeline: Nucleated cell counts per sample were estimated from amplification of reference gene primers within the assay. To quantify the absolute abundance of each unique TCRbeta CDR3 rearrangement, sequence reads were collapsed and filtered. Productive Simpson clonality was computed per sample as the square root of Simpson's diversity index over productive rearrangements. Not all clones reach the TCRdb copy of this immuneACCESS table, which keeps in-frame sequences only. Checked studies attribute under half of the gap to unresolved V genes and leave the rest unexplained. V and J calls and clone size follow that table, whereas D and trimming were derived from the DNA. A total of about 160,000 clones appear in this sample, approximately 95% of them only once. The top ten clonotypes cover around 4.6% of the sample.

Each collaborating institution followed its own protocols to collect whole blood in K2EDTA tubes. For TCRbeta analysis, collaborator samples were shipped as frozen whole blood, as isolated PBMCs, or as DNA extracted from either sample type. Results and caveats for the whole study, not just this receptor: How much clinical and demographic metadata was included differed by source and by participant, and the metadata was provided uncurated.

The sample taken for sequencing was peripheral blood. The clonotype was recovered from a woman in her fifties or sixties with acute or convalescent COVID-19.

The CDR3 in this case is CSVGFGVNQPQHF. Read as DNA, the sequence is TGCAGCGTTGGATTCGGGGTCAATCAGCCCCAGCATTTT. The sequence links TRBV29-1 to TRBJ1-5; no D gene is confidently identified. For CDR1 and CDR2, the germline V gene lists SQVTM and ANQGSEA. V and J are truncated by 4 bases and 3 bases respectively, leaving an intervening sequence of 10 bases. The CDR3 holds 13 amino acids from the cysteine to the phenylalanine. Only the CDR3 DNA is retained, 39 bases long and in frame from the first base.